The table lists the clone carrying this T cell receptor (beta chain) with a few counts. Its antigen is not identified. This entry comes from a study of cytomegalovirus exposure and HLA in healthy donors. Notes on the study in general: Investigators reported approximately 170 TCR beta chains as tied to cytomegalovirus. Across donors, most TCRs were seen rarely, yet some public ones were widespread.

The CDR3 totals 13 residues. The germline V gene has CDR1 SNHLY and CDR2 FYNNEI. The V gene lost 7 bases and the J gene lost 8 bases, with 14 bases spanning the gap. Produced via immunoSEQ multiplex PCR; TCRdb's table is partial and in-frame only. This sample has about 200,000 clones, with 84% found just once. The clonotype comes from a woman younger than 45 in good health and CMV-seropositive. Material: PBMCs. The rearrangement uses TRBV2 and TRBJ2-2, with D perhaps TRBD1 (6 bases). The CDR3 spells CASIRDNGGELFF. In DNA, the CDR3 is TGTGCCAGCATTAGGGACAATGGGGGGGAGCTGTTTTTT.